This T cell receptor beta chain was obtained from a study of CD8+ T cells in alopecia areata. With regard to this clone: Its antigen is unknown.

Sequencing templates came from extracted RNA that was reverse transcribed into cDNA. This table comes from immunoSEQ multiplex PCR, and its TCRdb copy is limited to in-frame clones, with some not included. In the table there are about 34,000 clones, approximately 80% of which are singletons. Broader study findings: TCR sharing across patients was less clear than in mice, possibly HLA-related. Among the cells sequenced in scalp samples are also the resident alphabeta T cells of normal skin.

This CDR3 is built from 13 residues. V gave up 0 bases and J gave up 2 bases, with 5 bases separating them. Germline lookup yields CDR1 SGDLS and CDR2 YYNGEE. CD4+ and CD8+ T cells were sorted from PBMCs stained for CD3, CD4 and CD8. V and J are TRBV9 and TRBJ2-5, with no clear D. This TCR was sampled from a human donor with alopecia areata. Sequences were obtained from NKG2D-low CD8+ T cells sorted from blood. The CDR3 sequence: CASSVAPQETQYF. CDR3 in DNA: TGTGCCAGCAGCGTAGCCCCTCAAGAGACCCAGTACTTC. Drawing the rest from reference TRBV9 and TRBJ2-5, the complete variable domain is DSGVTQTPKHLITATGQRVTLRCSPRSGDLSVYWYQQSLDQGLQFLIQYYNGEERAKGNILERFSAQQFPDLHSELNLSSLELGDSALYFCASSVAPQETQYFGPGTRLLVL.